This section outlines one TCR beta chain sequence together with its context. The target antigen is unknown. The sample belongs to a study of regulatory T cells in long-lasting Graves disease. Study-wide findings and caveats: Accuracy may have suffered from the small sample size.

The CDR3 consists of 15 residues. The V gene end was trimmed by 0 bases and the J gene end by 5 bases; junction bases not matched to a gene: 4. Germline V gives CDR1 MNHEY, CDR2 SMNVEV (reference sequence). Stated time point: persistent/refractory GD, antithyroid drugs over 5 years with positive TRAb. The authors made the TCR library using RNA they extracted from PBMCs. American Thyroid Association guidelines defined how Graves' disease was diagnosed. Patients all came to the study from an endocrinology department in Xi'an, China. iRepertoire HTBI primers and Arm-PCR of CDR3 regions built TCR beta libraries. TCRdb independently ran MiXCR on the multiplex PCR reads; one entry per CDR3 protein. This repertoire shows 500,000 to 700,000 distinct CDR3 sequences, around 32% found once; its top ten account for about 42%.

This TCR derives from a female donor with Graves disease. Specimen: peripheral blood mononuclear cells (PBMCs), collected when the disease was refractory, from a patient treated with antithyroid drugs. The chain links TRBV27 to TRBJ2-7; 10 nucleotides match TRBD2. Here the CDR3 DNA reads TGTGCCAGCAGTTTATCGAGCCTAGCGGGAGACGAGCAGTACTTC. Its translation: CASSLSSLAGDEQYF.